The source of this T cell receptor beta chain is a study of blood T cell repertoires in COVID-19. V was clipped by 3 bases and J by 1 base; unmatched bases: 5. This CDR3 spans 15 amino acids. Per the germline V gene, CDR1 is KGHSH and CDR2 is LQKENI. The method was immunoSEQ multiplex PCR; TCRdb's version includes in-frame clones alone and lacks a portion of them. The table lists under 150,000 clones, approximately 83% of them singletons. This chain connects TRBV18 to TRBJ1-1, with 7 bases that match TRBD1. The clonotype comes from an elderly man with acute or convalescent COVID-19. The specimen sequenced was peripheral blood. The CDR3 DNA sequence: TGTGCCAGCTCACCCCAGAGGGGGCAGAACACTGAAGCTTTCTTT. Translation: CASSPQRGQNTEAFF.